This TCR beta chain was documented in a study of shared clonotypes between healthy human individuals. Study context: Each donor had three CD4 naive, three CD4 memory, two CD8 naive and one CD8 memory plate.

This CDR3 region has 15 residues. With 3 bases clipped from V and 5 bases from J, the junction kept 4 bases outside the gene matches. Germline V CDR1 and CDR2: KGHSH, LQKENI. General observations from the study: Relative to memory subsets, naive subsets generally showed larger estimated richness. Only blood samples were collected, and tissue repertoires likely differ.

Data came from immunoSEQ multiplex PCR; TCRdb stores just in-frame clones and leaves some out. The table shows some 550,000 clones, with 97% occurring only once. Remarks on this clone: Its target is unknown.

This receptor was obtained from a woman in her twenties or thirties in good health. The sample was naive CD4+ T cells sorted from blood. Subset noted: CD45RA+ positively selected. The chain couples TRBV18 to TRBJ2-1; 10 bases align to TRBD1. CDR3: CASSPPGQGNNEQFF. In nucleotides, the CDR3 is TGTGCCAGCTCACCTCCGGGACAGGGGAACAATGAGCAGTTCTTC.